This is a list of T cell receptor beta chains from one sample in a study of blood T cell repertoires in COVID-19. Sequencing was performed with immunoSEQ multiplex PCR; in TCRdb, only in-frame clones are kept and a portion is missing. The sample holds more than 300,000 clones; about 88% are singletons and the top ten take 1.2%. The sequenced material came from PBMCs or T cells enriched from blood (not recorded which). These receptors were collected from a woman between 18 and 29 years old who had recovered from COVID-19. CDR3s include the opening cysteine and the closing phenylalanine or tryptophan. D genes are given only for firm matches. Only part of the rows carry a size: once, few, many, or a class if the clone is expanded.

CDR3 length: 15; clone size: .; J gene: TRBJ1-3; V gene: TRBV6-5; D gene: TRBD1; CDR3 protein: CASSYQQGGGNTIYF; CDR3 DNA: TGTGCCAGCAGTTATCAACAGGGGGGTGGAAACACCATATATTTT
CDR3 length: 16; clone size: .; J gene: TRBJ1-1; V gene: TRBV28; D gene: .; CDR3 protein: CASSLPISMRDTEAFF; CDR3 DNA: TGTGCCAGCAGTTTACCTATCTCGATGAGGGACACTGAAGCTTTCTTT
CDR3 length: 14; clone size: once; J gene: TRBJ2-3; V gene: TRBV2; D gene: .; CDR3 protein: CASIRGLLSDTQYF; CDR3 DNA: TGTGCCAGCATTCGAGGGCTTTTGTCAGATACGCAGTATTTT
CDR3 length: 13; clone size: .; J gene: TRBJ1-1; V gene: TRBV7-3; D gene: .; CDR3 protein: CASSLQGYAEAFF; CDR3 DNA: TGTGCCAGCAGCTTACAGGGGTACGCTGAAGCTTTCTTT
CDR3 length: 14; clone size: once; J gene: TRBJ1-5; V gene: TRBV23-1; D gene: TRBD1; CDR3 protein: CASSHRGSNQPQHF; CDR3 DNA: TGCGCCAGCAGCCACAGGGGGAGCAATCAGCCCCAGCATTTT
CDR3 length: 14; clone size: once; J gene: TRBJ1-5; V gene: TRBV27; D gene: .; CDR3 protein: CASSPLGGGQPQHF; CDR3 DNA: TGTGCCAGCAGCCCTCTGGGGGGGGGTCAGCCCCAGCATTTT
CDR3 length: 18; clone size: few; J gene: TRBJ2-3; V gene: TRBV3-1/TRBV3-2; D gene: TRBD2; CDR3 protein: CASSRTGASGKSTNTQYF; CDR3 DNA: TGTGCCAGCAGCCGAACCGGGGCTAGCGGGAAGAGCACAAATACGCAGTATTTT
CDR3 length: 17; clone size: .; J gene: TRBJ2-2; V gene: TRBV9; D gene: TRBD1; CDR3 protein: CASSVTGGAANTGELFF; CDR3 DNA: TGTGCCAGCAGCGTAACAGGGGGCGCCGCAAACACCGGGGAGCTGTTTTTT
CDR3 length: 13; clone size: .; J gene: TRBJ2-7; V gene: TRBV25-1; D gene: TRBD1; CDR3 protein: CASSARQGMKRYF; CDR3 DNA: TGTGCCAGCAGTGCCAGACAGGGTATGAAACGGTACTTC
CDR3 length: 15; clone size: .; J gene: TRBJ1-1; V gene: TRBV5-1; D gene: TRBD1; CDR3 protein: CASRRDSHLDTEAFF; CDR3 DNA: TGCGCCAGCAGACGGGACAGCCATTTGGACACTGAAGCTTTCTTT
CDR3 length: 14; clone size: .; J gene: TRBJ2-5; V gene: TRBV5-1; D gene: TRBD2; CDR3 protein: CASSLAGGQETQYF; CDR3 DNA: TGCGCCAGCAGCTTAGCGGGGGGACAAGAGACCCAGTACTTC
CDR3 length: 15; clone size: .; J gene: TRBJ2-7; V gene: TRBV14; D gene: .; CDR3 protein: CASSLRQELYYEQYF; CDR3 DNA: TGTGCCAGCAGCCTCAGACAAGAACTTTACTACGAGCAGTACTTC
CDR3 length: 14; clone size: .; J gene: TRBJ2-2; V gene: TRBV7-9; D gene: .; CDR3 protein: CASSLAPNSGELFF; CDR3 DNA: TGTGCCAGCAGCTTAGCGCCGAACTCCGGGGAGCTGTTTTTT
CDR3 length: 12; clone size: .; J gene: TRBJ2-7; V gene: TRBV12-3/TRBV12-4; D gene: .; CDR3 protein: CASSLLGGEQYF; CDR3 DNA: TGTGCCAGCAGCCTTCTGGGGGGCGAGCAGTACTTC
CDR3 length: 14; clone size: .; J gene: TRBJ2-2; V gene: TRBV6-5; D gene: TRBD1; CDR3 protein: CASKGQGNTGELFF; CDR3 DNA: TGTGCCAGCAAGGGACAGGGAAACACCGGGGAGCTGTTTTTT
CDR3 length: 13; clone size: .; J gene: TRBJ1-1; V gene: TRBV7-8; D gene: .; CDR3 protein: CASSLDGDTEAFF; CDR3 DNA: TGTGCCAGCAGCTTAGACGGGGACACTGAAGCTTTCTTT
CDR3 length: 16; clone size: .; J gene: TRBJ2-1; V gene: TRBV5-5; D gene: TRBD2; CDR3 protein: CASSWELAGTYNEQFF; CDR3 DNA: TGTGCCAGCAGCTGGGAACTAGCGGGGACCTACAATGAGCAGTTCTTC
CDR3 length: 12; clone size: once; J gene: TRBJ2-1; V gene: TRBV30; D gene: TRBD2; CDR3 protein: CAWKLARNEQFF; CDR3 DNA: TGTGCCTGGAAACTAGCGCGCAATGAGCAGTTCTTC
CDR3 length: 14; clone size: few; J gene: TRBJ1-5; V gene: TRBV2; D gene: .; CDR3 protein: CASSEPLSREPQHF; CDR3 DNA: TGTGCCAGCAGTGAACCCCTATCCAGGGAGCCCCAGCATTTT
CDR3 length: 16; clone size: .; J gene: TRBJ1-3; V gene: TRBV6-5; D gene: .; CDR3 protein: CASSYATANSGNTIYF; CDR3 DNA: TGTGCCAGCAGTTACGCGACAGCCAACTCTGGAAACACCATATATTTT
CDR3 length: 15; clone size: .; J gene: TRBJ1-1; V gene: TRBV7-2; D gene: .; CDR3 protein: CASSLTRAAGTEAFF; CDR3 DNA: TGTGCCAGCAGCTTAACACGGGCCGCGGGGACTGAAGCTTTCTTT
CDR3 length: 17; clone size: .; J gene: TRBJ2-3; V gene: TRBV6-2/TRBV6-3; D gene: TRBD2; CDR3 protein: CASSLGLAALHTDTQYF; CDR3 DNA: TGTGCCAGCAGCCTAGGACTAGCGGCTCTACACACAGATACGCAGTATTTT
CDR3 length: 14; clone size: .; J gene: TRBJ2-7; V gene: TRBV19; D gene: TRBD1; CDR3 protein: CASTRQGDFYEQYF; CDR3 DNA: TGTGCCAGTACTCGACAGGGCGACTTCTACGAGCAGTACTTC
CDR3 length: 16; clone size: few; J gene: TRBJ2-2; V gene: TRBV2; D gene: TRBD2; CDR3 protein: CASMDHGTRLAGELFF; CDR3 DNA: TGTGCCAGCATGGACCACGGGACTAGGTTGGCCGGGGAGCTGTTTTTT
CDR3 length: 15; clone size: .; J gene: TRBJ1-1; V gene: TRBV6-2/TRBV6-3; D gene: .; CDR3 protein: CASSFFSGANTEAFF; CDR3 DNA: TGTGCCAGCAGTTTCTTTTCAGGGGCGAACACTGAAGCTTTCTTT
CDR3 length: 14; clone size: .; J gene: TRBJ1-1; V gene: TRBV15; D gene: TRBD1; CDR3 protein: CATSHGQGWSEAFF; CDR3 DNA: TGTGCCACCAGCCACGGACAGGGATGGTCTGAAGCTTTCTTT
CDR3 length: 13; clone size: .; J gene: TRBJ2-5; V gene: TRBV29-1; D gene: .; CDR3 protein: CSVEKQFGETQYF; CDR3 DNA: TGCAGCGTTGAAAAACAGTTTGGGGAGACCCAGTACTTC
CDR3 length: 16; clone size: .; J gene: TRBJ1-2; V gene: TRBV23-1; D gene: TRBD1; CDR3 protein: CASSQQNRDRGYGYTF; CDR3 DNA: TGCGCCAGCAGTCAACAAAACCGGGACAGGGGCTATGGCTACACCTTC
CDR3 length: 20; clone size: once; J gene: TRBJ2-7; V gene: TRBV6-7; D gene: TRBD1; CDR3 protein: CASSSPTGFDCVLRSYEQYF; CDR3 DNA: TGTGCCAGCAGTTCTCCGACAGGGTTCGATTGTGTTCTGCGCTCCTACGAGCAGTACTTC
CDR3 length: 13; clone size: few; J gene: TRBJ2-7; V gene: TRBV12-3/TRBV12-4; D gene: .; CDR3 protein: CASSLAAAREQYF; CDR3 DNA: TGTGCCAGCAGTTTAGCGGCCGCCAGGGAGCAGTACTTC
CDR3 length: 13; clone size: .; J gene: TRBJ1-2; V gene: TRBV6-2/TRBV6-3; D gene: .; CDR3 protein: CASSWMQGYGYTF; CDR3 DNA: TGTGCCAGCAGTTGGATGCAGGGCTATGGCTACACCTTC
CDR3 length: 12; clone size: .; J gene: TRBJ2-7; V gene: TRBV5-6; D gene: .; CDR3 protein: CASSPPGDEQYF; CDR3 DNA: TGTGCCAGCAGCCCCCCGGGTGACGAGCAGTACTTC
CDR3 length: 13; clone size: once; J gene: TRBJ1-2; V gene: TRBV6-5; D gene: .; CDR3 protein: CASTRSGRDGYTF; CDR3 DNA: TGTGCCAGCACCCGCTCCGGGAGGGACGGCTACACCTTC
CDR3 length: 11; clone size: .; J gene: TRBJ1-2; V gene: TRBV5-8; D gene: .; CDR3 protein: CASSLAYGYTF; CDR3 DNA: TGTGCCAGCAGCTTGGCTTATGGCTACACCTTC
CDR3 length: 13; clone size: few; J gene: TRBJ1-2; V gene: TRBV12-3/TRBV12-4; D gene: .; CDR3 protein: CASSPVRGYGYTF; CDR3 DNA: TGTGCCAGCAGCCCGGTTAGGGGCTATGGCTACACCTTC
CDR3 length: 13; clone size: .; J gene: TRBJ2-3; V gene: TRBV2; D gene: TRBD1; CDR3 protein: CASSAGTADTQYF; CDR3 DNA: TGTGCCAGCAGTGCCGGGACAGCAGATACGCAGTATTTT
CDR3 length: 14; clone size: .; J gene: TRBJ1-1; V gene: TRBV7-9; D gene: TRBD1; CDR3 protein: CASSSNRGRTEAFF; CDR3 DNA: TGTGCCAGCAGCTCTAACAGGGGTCGGACTGAAGCTTTCTTT
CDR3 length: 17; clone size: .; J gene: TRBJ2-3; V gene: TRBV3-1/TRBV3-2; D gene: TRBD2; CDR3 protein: CASSQDLRAGGTDTQYF; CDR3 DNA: TGTGCCAGCAGCCAAGACCTAAGAGCGGGGGGGACAGATACGCAGTATTTT
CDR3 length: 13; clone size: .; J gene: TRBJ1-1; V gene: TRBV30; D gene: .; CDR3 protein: CAWRGRANTEAFF; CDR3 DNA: TGTGCCTGGAGGGGGAGGGCTAACACTGAAGCTTTCTTT
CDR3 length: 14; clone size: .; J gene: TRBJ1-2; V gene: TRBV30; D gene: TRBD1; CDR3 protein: CAWNRQGTNYGYTF; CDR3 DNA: TGTGCCTGGAACCGACAGGGGACTAACTATGGCTACACCTTC
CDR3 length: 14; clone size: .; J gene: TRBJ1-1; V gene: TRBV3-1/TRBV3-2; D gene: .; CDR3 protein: CASSLRQENTEAFF; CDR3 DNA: TGTGCCAGCAGCTTAAGACAGGAGAACACTGAAGCTTTCTTT
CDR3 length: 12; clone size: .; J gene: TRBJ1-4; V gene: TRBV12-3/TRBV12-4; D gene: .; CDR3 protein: CASSYFSEKLFF; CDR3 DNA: TGTGCCAGCAGTTATTTTAGTGAAAAACTGTTTTTT
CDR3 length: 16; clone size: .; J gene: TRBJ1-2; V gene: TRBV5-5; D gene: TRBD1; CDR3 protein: CASSLGGQGSGYGYTF; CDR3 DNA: TGTGCCAGCAGCTTGGGGGGACAGGGGAGCGGCTATGGCTACACCTTC
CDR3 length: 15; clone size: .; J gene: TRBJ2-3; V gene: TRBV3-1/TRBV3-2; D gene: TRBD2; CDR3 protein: CASSQVGGGADTQYF; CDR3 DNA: TGTGCCAGCAGCCAAGTTGGCGGGGGGGCAGATACGCAGTATTTT
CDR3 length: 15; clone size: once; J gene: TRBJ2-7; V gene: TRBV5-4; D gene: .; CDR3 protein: CASSLATGLSYEQYF; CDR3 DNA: TGTGCCAGCAGCTTGGCGACCGGACTATCCTACGAGCAGTACTTC
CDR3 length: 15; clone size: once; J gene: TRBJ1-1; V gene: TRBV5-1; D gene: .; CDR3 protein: CASSFSPPADTEAFF; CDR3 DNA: TGCGCCAGCAGCTTCTCCCCCCCGGCGGACACTGAAGCTTTCTTT
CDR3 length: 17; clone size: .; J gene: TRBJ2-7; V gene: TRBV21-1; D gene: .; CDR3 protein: CASSKKRASGGTYEQYF; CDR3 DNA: TGTGCCAGCAGCAAAAAGAGGGCTAGCGGGGGGACCTACGAGCAGTACTTC
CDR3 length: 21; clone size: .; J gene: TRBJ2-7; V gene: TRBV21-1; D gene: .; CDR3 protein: CASSKEAGEKGKLGIYFEQYF; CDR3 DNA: TGTGCCAGCAGCAAAGAAGCGGGGGAAAAGGGGAAACTGGGCATCTACTTCGAGCAGTACTTC
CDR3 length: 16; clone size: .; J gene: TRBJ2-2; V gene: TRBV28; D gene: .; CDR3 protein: CASRRRGRWETGELFF; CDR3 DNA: TGTGCCAGCAGGCGGAGGGGGCGGTGGGAAACCGGGGAGCTGTTTTTT
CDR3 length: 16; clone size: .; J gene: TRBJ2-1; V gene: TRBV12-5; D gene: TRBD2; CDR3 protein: CASGLRSGGPRDEQFF; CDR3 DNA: TGTGCTAGTGGTTTGCGGAGCGGGGGCCCAAGGGATGAGCAGTTCTTC
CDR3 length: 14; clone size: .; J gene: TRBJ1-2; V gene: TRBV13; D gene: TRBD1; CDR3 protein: CASSPGQGVYGYTF; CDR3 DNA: TGTGCCAGCAGTCCCGGACAGGGAGTCTATGGCTACACCTTC
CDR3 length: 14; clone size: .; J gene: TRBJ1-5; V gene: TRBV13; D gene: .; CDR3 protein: CASSLGGGSQPQHF; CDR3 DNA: TGTGCCAGCAGCTTAGGGGGAGGAAGTCAGCCCCAGCATTTT
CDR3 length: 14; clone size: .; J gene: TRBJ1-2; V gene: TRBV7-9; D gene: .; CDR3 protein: CASSLGGRHYGYTF; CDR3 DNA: TGTGCCAGCAGCTTAGGGGGCAGACACTATGGCTACACCTTC
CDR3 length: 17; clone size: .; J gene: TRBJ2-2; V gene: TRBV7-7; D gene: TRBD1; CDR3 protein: CASSLREDRGDTGELFF; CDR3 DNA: TGTGCTAGCAGCTTAAGGGAGGACAGGGGGGACACCGGGGAGCTGTTTTTT
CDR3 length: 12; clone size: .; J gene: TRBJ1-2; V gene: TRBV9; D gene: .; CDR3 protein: CASSQRGDGYTF; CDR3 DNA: TGTGCCAGCAGCCAACGGGGGGATGGCTACACCTTC
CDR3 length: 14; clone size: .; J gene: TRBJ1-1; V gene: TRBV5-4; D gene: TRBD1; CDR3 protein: CASRTAQGWTEAFF; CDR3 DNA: TGTGCCAGCAGGACCGCACAGGGGTGGACTGAAGCTTTCTTT
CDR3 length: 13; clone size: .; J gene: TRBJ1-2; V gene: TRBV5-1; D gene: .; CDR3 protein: CASSRDSDYGYTF; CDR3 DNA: TGCGCCAGCAGCAGGGACTCGGACTATGGCTACACCTTC